The rows below give T cell receptor beta chains drawn from one sample of a study of cytomegalovirus exposure and HLA in healthy donors. Data came from immunoSEQ multiplex PCR; TCRdb stores just in-frame clones and leaves some out. The sample contains more than 85,000 clones, about 74% of which appear only once. Specimen: PBMCs. The source of these receptors is a woman under 30 in good health and CMV-seropositive. Both conserved end residues are part of each CDR3. D genes are given only for firm matches. Expanded clones get a size class; other rows say once, few or many, or leave the size out.

V	D	size	J	CDR3	DNA
TRBV25-1	NA	NA	TRBJ2-6	CASSEVSQNSGANVLTF	TGTGCCAGCAGTGAAGTCTCCCAGAACTCTGGGGCCAACGTCCTGACTTTC
TRBV6-5	NA	NA	TRBJ1-4	CASSYSRGEKLFF	TGTGCCAGCAGTTACAGCAGGGGAGAAAAACTGTTTTTT
TRBV6-5	NA	NA	TRBJ2-7	CASSYDRIFYEQYF	TGTGCCAGCAGTTACGACAGAATCTTCTACGAGCAGTACTTC
TRBV7-9	NA	NA	TRBJ2-7	CASSLGAHYEQYF	TGTGCCAGCAGCTTGGGGGCCCACTACGAGCAGTACTTC
TRBV14	TRBD1	NA	TRBJ1-1	CASSRGQGPTEAFF	TGTGCCAGCAGCCGAGGACAGGGACCCACTGAAGCTTTCTTT
TRBV2	TRBD2	NA	TRBJ2-5	CASSPLQASGVYQETQYF	TGTGCCAGCAGCCCCTTGCAGGCTAGCGGGGTGTACCAAGAGACCCAGTACTTC
TRBV5-6	TRBD2	NA	TRBJ2-7	CASSLTREGRSYEQYF	TGTGCCAGCAGCTTGACACGGGAGGGCCGGTCCTACGAGCAGTACTTC
TRBV6-4	NA	NA	TRBJ1-6	CASSDTNNSPLHF	TGTGCCAGCAGTGACACAAATAATTCACCCCTCCACTTT
TRBV7-2	NA	NA	TRBJ2-2	CASSLAFWLAKTTNTGELFF	TGTGCCAGCAGCTTAGCGTTTTGGCTAGCGAAAACTACGAACACCGGGGAGCTGTTTTTT
TRBV4-3	NA	once	TRBJ1-2	CASSQDSGNGYTF	TGCGCCAGCAGCCAAGACTCAGGGAATGGCTACACCTTC
TRBV6-5	NA	NA	TRBJ1-1	CASSLEGNTEAFF	TGTGCCAGCAGCCTGGAGGGGAACACTGAAGCTTTCTTT
TRBV6-4	TRBD1	NA	TRBJ1-1	CASSSDRANTEAFF	TGTGCCAGCAGTTCGGACAGGGCAAACACTGAAGCTTTCTTT
TRBV7-2	NA	NA	TRBJ2-3	CASSFRGGFAGVLTDTQYF	TGTGCCAGCAGCTTTAGAGGGGGTTTTGCGGGAGTTTTGACAGATACGCAGTATTTT
TRBV5-4	TRBD2	once	TRBJ2-2	CASSLGGDPGELFF	TGTGCCAGCAGCCTTGGGGGGGACCCCGGGGAGCTGTTTTTT
TRBV2	TRBD1	NA	TRBJ2-7	CASSSRDRLSYEQYF	TGTGCCAGCAGTTCCCGGGACAGACTCTCCTACGAGCAGTACTTC
TRBV11-3	TRBD2	NA	TRBJ2-3	CASSQPGLDPDTQYF	TGTGCCAGCAGTCAACCGGGACTAGACCCAGATACGCAGTATTTT